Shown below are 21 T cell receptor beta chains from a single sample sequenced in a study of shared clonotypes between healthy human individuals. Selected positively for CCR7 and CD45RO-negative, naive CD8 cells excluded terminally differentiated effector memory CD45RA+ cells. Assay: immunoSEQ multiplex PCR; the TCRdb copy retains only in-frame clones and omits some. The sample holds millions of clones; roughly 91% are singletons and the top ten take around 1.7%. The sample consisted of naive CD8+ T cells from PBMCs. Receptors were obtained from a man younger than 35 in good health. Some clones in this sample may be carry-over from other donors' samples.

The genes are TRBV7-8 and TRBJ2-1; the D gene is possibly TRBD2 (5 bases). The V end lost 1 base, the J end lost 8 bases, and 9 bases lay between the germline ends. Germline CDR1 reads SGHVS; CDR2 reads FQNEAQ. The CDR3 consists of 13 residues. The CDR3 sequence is CASSLGTGDEQFF. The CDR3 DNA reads TGTGCCAGCAGCTTAGGGACTGGGGATGAGCAGTTCTTC.

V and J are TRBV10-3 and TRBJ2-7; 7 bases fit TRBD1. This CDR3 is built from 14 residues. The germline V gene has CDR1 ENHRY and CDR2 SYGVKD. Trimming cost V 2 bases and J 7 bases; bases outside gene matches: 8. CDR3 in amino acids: CAISETGVLGEQYF. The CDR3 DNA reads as TGTGCCATCAGTGAGACAGGGGTCCTCGGGGAGCAGTACTTC.

The CDR3 DNA sequence: TGTGCCAGCAGCTTAGAAGGCGGGAGACAGATCGGAAATGAGCAGTTCTTC. Amino acids: CASSLEGGRQIGNEQFF. The V call is TRBV7-9, the J call TRBJ2-1; 7 bases agree with TRBD2. The CDR3 length is 17 residues. The germline V gene encodes CDR1 SEHNR and CDR2 FQNEAQ (reference sequence). V lost 1 base, J lost 7 bases, and 13 bases stayed unmatched.

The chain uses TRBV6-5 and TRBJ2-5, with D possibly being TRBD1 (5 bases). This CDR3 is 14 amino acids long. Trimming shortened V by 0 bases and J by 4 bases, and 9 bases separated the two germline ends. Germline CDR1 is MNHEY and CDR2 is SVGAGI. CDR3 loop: CASSYSKGRETQYF. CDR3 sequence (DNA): TGTGCCAGCAGTTACTCGAAGGGGCGAGAGACCCAGTACTTC.

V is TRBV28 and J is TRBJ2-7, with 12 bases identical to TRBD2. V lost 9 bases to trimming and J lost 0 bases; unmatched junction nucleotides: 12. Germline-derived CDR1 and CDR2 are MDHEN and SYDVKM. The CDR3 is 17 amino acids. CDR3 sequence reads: CARTFCTSGRPSYEQYF. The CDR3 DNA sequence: TGTGCCAGAACGTTCTGTACTAGCGGGAGGCCCTCCTACGAGCAGTACTTC.

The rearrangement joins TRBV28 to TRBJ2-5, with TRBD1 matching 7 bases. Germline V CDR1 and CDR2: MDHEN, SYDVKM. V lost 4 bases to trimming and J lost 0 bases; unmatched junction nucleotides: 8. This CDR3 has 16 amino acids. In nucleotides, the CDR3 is TGTGCCAGCAGTTCCCTCGGACAGGACCACCAAGAGACCCAGTACTTC. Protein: CASSSLGQDHQETQYF.

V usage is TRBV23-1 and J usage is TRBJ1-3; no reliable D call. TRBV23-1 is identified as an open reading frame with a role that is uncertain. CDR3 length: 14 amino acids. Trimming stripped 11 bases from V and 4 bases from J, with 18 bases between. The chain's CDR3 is CASRRRGVGNTIYF. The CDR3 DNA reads TGCGCCTCCCGCCGGCGGGGAGTCGGAAACACCATATATTTT.

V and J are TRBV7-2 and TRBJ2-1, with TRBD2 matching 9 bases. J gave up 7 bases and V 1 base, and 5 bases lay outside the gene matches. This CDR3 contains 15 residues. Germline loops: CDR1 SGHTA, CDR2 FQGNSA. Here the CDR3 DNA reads TGTGCCAGCAGCTTAGAGGCTAGCGGGAAGAATGAGCAGTTCTTC. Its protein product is CASSLEASGKNEQFF.

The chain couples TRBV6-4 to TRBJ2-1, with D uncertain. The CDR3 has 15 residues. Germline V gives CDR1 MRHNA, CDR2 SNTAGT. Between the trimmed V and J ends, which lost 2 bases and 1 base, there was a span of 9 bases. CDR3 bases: TGTGCCAGCAGTGACCGACTGGGTTCCTACAATGAGCAGTTCTTC. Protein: CASSDRLGSYNEQFF.

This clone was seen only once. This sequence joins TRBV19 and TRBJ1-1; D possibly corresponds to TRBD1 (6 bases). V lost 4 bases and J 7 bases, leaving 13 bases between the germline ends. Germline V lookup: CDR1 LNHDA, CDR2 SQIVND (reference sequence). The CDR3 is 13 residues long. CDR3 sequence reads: CASSNRRTVEAFF. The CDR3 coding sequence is TGTGCCAGTAGTAATCGCCGGACAGTTGAAGCTTTCTTT.

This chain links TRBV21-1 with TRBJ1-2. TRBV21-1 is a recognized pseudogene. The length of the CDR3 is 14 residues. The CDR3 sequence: CASSKTPDNYGYTF. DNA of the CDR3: TGTGCCAGCAGCAAAACCCCGGACAACTATGGCTACACCTTC.

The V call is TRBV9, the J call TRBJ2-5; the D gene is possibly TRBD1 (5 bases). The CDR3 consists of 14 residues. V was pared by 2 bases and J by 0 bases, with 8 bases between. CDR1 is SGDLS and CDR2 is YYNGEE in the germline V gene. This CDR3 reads CASSVRENQETQYF. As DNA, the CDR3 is TGTGCCAGCAGCGTCAGGGAAAACCAAGAGACCCAGTACTTC.

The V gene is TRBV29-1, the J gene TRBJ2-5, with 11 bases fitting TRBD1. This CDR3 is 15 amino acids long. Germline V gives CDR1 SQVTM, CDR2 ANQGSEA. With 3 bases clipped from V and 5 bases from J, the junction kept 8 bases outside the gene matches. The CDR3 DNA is TGCAGCGTTGAGGACAGGGGGCCCCTCCTCGAGACCCAGTACTTC. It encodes CSVEDRGPLLETQYF.

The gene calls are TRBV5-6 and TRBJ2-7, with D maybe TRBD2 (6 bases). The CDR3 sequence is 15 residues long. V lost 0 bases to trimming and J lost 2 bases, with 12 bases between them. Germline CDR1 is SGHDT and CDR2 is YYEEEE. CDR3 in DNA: TGTGCCAGCAGCTTGGGTGGAGGGGCCACCTACGAGCAGTACTTC. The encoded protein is CASSLGGGATYEQYF.

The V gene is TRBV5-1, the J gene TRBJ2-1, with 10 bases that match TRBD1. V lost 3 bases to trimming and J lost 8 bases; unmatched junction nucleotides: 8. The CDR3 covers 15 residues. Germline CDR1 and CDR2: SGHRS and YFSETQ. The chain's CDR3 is CASSSGTGVWDEQFF. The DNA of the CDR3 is TGCGCCAGCAGCTCCGGGACAGGGGTCTGGGATGAGCAGTTCTTC.

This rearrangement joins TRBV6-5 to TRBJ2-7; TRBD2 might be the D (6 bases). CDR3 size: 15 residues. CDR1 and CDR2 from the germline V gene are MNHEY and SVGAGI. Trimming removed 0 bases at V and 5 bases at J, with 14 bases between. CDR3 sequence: CASSYSGPGENEQYF. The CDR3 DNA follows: TGTGCCAGCAGTTACTCAGGGCCGGGAGAGAACGAGCAGTACTTC.

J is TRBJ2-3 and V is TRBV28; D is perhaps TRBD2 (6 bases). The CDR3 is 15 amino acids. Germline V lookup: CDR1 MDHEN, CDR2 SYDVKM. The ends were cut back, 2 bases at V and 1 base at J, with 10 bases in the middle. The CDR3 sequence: CASSLGGSRTDTQYF. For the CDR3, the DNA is TGTGCCAGCAGTTTAGGAGGGTCTCGCACAGATACGCAGTATTTT.

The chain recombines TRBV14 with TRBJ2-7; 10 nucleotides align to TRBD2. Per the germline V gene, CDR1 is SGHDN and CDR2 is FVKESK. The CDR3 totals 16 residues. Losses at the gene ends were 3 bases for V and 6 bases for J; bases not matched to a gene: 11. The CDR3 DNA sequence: TGTGCCAGCAGCCATAGCGGGGGGCTAGCAGAGGCCGAGCAGTACTTC. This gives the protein CASSHSGGLAEAEQYF. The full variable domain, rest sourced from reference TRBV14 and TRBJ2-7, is EAGVTQFPSHSVIEKGQTVTLRCDPISGHDNLYWYRRVMGKEIKFLLHFVKESKQDESGMPNNRFLAERTGGTYSTLKVQPAELEDSGVYFCASSHSGGLAEAEQYFGPGTRLTVT.

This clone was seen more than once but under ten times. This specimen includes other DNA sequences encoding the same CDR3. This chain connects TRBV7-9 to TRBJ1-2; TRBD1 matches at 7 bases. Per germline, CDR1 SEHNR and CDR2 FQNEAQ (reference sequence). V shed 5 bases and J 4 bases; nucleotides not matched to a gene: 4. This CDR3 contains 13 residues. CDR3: CASSLGQTYGYTF. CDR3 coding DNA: TGTGCCAGCAGCCTGGGACAGACCTATGGCTACACCTTC.

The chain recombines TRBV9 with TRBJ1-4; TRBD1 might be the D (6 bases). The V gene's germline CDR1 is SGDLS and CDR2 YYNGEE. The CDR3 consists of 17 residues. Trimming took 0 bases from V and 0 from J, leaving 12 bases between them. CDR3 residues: CASSVAPGTPTNEKLFF. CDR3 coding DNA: TGTGCCAGCAGCGTAGCTCCAGGGACACCAACTAATGAAAAACTGTTTTTT.

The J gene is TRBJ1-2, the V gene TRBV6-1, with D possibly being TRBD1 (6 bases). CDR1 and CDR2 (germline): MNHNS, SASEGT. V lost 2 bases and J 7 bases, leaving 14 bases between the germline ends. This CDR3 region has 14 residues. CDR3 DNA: TGTGCCAGCAGTGAACTTGGGGGGCCCAGTGGCTACACCTTC. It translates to CASSELGGPSGYTF.